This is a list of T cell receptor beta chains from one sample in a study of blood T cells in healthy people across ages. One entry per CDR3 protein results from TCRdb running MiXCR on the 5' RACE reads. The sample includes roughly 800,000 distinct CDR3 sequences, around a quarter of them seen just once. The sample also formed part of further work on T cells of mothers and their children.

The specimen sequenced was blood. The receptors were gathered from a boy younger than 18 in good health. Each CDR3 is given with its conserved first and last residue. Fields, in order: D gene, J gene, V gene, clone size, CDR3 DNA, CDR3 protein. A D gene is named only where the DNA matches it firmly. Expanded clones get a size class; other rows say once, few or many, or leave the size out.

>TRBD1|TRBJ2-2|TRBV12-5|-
TGTGCTAGTGTCAGGGACAGAAATTCCTTTACGAACACCGGGGAGCTGTTTTTT
CASVRDRNSFTNTGELFF
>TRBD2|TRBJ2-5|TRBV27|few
TGTGCCAGCAGTCCATTAGCGGGGACCCCCGGGGAGACCCAGTACTTC
CASSPLAGTPGETQYF
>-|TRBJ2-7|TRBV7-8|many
TGTGCCAGCAGCTTAGTAGGGGCCATCTCCTACGAGCAGTACTTC
CASSLVGAISYEQYF
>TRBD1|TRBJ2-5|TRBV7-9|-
TGTGCCAGCAGCTTACCTGTCGGACAGGAACGACAAGAGACCCAGTACTTC
CASSLPVGQERQETQYF
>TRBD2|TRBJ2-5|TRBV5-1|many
TGCGCCAGCAGCTTATCAACTAGCGCACAAGAGACCCAGTACTTC
CASSLSTSAQETQYF
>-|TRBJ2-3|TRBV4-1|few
TGCGCCAGCAGCCAAGATTCCGAAGGGTGGGCAGATACGCAGTATTTT
CASSQDSEGWADTQYF
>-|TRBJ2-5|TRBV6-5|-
TGTGCCAGCAGAGACACGGTCGCTTCTGGAGAGACCCAGTACTTC
CASRDTVASGETQYF
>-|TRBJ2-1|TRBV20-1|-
TGCAGTGCTAGCACTCAGCTCCGGAATGAGCAGTTCTTC
CSASTQLRNEQFF
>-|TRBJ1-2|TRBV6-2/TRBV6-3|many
TGTGCCAGCAGTTTAAGGGGGAATGGCTACACCTTC
CASSLRGNGYTF
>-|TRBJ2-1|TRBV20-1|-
TGCAGTGCTAGAGATCCCGGTTCATTCAATGAGCAGTTCTTC
CSARDPGSFNEQFF
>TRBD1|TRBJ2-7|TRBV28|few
TGTGCCAGCAGCCTTGCCGGGACAGGGTCCGAGCAGTACTTC
CASSLAGTGSEQYF
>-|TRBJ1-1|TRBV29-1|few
TGCAGCGTTATCCAGGCCCAGAACACTGAAGCTTTCTTT
CSVIQAQNTEAFF
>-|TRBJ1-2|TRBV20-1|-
TGCAGTGCCCCATCCACAACCTATGGCTACACCTTC
CSAPSTTYGYTF
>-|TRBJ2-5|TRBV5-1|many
TGCGCCAGCAGAATGGGGGCCCCTCCAGAGACCCAGTACTTC
CASRMGAPPETQYF
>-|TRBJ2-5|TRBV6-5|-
TGTGCCAGCGCGGAGCAGGGGACCCAGGGTAGCACCCAGTACTTC
CASAEQGTQGSTQYF
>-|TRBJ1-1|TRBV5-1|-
TGCGCCAGCAGCTTGTTACCGGTGGGCACTGAAGCTTTCTTT
CASSLLPVGTEAFF
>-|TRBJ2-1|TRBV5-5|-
TGTGCCAGCAGCTTTACAGGGTTCACCTACAATGAGCAGTTCTTC
CASSFTGFTYNEQFF